This record covers a single T cell receptor beta chain. Its matching antigen is unknown. This sample was included in a study of shared clonotypes between healthy human individuals. Study-level points and caveats: Naive subsets usually exceeded memory subsets in estimated richness.

Clones were read by immunoSEQ multiplex PCR, and TCRdb kept only the in-frame ones, dropping some. The profile shows some 2,500,000 clones, roughly 93% of them singletons. The CDR3 is 17 residues long. The germline CDR1 and CDR2 sequences are LGHNA and YNFKEQ. V lost 0 bases to trimming and J lost 2 bases, with 15 bases between them. The chain employs TRBV4-2 and TRBJ2-3, with D perhaps matching TRBD1 (6 bases). This receptor was obtained from a man between 18 and 35 years old in good health. Some clones in this sample may be carry-over from other donors' samples. The sample taken for sequencing was naive CD4+ T cells from PBMCs. Subset noted: CD45RA+ positively selected. CDR3 in DNA: TGTGCCAGCAGCCAAGACCCCCAAGGGGGAAACACAGATACGCAGTATTTT. This gives the protein CASSQDPQGGNTDTQYF.